This is a list of T cell receptor beta chains from one sample in a study of beta chain features in type 1 diabetes. Using immunoSEQ multiplex PCR, the repertoire was profiled, and TCRdb retains in-frame clones only, with some absent. The sample holds 400,000 to 500,000 clones, roughly 14% seen once. The sequenced material came from naive CD4+ T cells from blood. All receptors come from a young man in good health. Each CDR3 is given with its conserved first and last residue. D genes are given only for firm matches. Expanded clones get a size class; other rows say once, few or many, or leave the size out.

V	J	D	size	DNA	CDR3
TRBV29-1	TRBJ1-1	.	few	TGCAGCGTTACAGGAATTAACACTGAAGCTTTCTTT	CSVTGINTEAFF
TRBV11-3	TRBJ2-7	TRBD1	.	TGTGCCAGCAGCCCGTGGGGACAGGGGGACGAGCAGTACTTC	CASSPWGQGDEQYF
TRBV13	TRBJ1-4	TRBD1	.	TGTGCCAGCAGCTCCTCCCGGGACAGGCCCTTTCGGGAAAAACTGTTTTTT	CASSSSRDRPFREKLFF
TRBV7-2	TRBJ2-3	.	.	TGTGCCAGCAGCTTGGCCTGGGCGGGGAACACAGATACGCAGTATTTT	CASSLAWAGNTDTQYF
TRBV10-3	TRBJ2-7	TRBD1	.	TGTGCCATCAGCGAATCCGGGACAGGGATAGACGAGCAGTACTTC	CAISESGTGIDEQYF
TRBV4-3	TRBJ2-1	TRBD1	few	TGCGCCAGCAGCCAAATCGGGACAGGGAAAAGTTTCTTC	CASSQIGTGKSFF
TRBV7-2	TRBJ2-1	.	few	TGTGCCAGCAGACCTCGGGGGAGCTCCTACAATGAGCAGTTCTTC	CASRPRGSSYNEQFF
TRBV7-9	TRBJ1-2	.	few	TGTGCCAGCAGCCTAGACGACAGTGACTATGGCTACACCTTC	CASSLDDSDYGYTF
TRBV5-8	TRBJ2-1	.	few	TGTGCCAGCCGAATAGTGAAGTTTGAGCAGTTCTTC	CASRIVKFEQFF
TRBV6-6	TRBJ2-7	.	few	TGTGCCAGCCGAGACAGTGCCACATACGAGCAGTACTTC	CASRDSATYEQYF
TRBV5-1	TRBJ1-2	.	few	TGCGCCAGCAGCTTGGAGCATCCTCATGGCTACACCTTC	CASSLEHPHGYTF
TRBV4-2	TRBJ1-2	TRBD1	.	TGTGCCAGCAGCCAAGTGGGGACAGGGGCGGGGTATGGCTACACCTTC	CASSQVGTGAGYGYTF
TRBV14	TRBJ2-7	.	few	TGTGCCAGCAGCCAAGATCAGGTCACGGGCCCGAGCTCCTACGAGCAGTACTTC	CASSQDQVTGPSSYEQYF
TRBV10-3	TRBJ2-5	TRBD2	few	TGTGCCATCAGTGAGTCGACGGGCGGGGGTGAGACCCAGTACTTC	CAISESTGGGETQYF
TRBV19	TRBJ1-2	.	few	TGTGCCAGCGGTTATGGCTACACCTTC	CASGYGYTF
TRBV10-3	TRBJ2-2	.	.	TGTGCCATCAGTGCCGGGCCGGTAAACACCGGGGAGCTGTTTTTT	CAISAGPVNTGELFF
TRBV28	TRBJ1-2	TRBD1	few	TGTGCCAGCAGTCCGCATTCGGGACAGTCTTATGGCTACACCTTC	CASSPHSGQSYGYTF
TRBV5-6	TRBJ1-2	.	few	TGTGCCAGCAGCTTATGGGGGCCGCGTGGCGACGATGGCTACACCTTC	CASSLWGPRGDDGYTF
TRBV7-2	TRBJ2-2	TRBD2	few	TGTGCCAGCAGCTTAGCGCCTAGCGGCCTGAACACCGGGGAGCTGTTTTTT	CASSLAPSGLNTGELFF
TRBV29-1	TRBJ2-2	.	.	TGCAGCGTGGGGGCCGGGCCCCCGACAGGGGAGCTGTTTTTT	CSVGAGPPTGELFF
TRBV10-3	TRBJ2-1	.	.	TGTGCCATCAGTGATGTCCACGCGACAGGTAAGGTCGACAATGAGCAGTTCTTC	CAISDVHATGKVDNEQFF
TRBV7-9	TRBJ2-3	TRBD2	few	TGTGCCAGCAGCTTCGGCCACGCTAGCGGGAGTAGCACAGATACGCAGTATTTT	CASSFGHASGSSTDTQYF
TRBV9	TRBJ2-1	TRBD2	few	TGTGCCAGCAGCGTAGAACTAGCGAGAAATGAGCAGTTCTTC	CASSVELARNEQFF
TRBV7-7	TRBJ2-5	.	few	TGTGCTAGCAGCCCTTTGCAGGAAGAGACCCAGTACTTC	CASSPLQEETQYF
TRBV6-6	TRBJ2-7	TRBD1	.	TGTGCCAGCGGACAGGATTACTACGAGCAGTACTTC	CASGQDYYEQYF
TRBV7-2	TRBJ2-7	.	few	TGTGCCAGCAGACCCGATGCAGTCCCCTACGAGCAGTACTTC	CASRPDAVPYEQYF
TRBV11-2	TRBJ2-1	.	.	TGTGCCAGCAGGGGAGGAGGGCGCAATGAGCAGTTCTTC	CASRGGGRNEQFF
TRBV9	TRBJ1-3	.	.	TGTGCCAGCAGCGTAGGAGCCTTGGCAGGAAACACCATATATTTT	CASSVGALAGNTIYF
TRBV5-4	TRBJ2-2	.	.	TGTGCCAGCAGCTTTAACACCGGGGAGCTGTTTTTT	CASSFNTGELFF
TRBV4-3	TRBJ1-2	.	few	TGCGCCAGCAGCCAAGCCTTTTGGGGCATCAACTATGGCTACACCTTC	CASSQAFWGINYGYTF
TRBV27	TRBJ2-7	TRBD2	.	TGTGCCAGCAGTTCCCGCCCGTTGCGGGGGGTGTCCTACGAGCAGTACTTC	CASSSRPLRGVSYEQYF
TRBV7-9	TRBJ2-2	TRBD1	.	TGTGCCAGCAGCCTCCCCGACGGGACAGGGGGCACCGGGGAGCTGTTTTTT	CASSLPDGTGGTGELFF
TRBV7-9	TRBJ2-5	.	few	TGTGCCAGCAGCTTTCCCCAAGAGACCCAGTACTTC	CASSFPQETQYF
TRBV7-2	TRBJ1-5	.	.	TGTGCCAGCAGTAAATTGGAGGTTTGGCAGCCCCAGCATTTT	CASSKLEVWQPQHF
TRBV5-1	TRBJ2-5	.	.	TGCGCCAGCAGCCTGGCTGGTCGGGAGTGGGGAGAGACCCAGTACTTC	CASSLAGREWGETQYF
TRBV27	TRBJ2-7	TRBD1	.	TGTGCCAGCAGCCCCCCGGGGCGAGCCGGACAGGGGAGGTCCTACGAGCAGTACTTC	CASSPPGRAGQGRSYEQYF
TRBV7-6	TRBJ2-5	TRBD1	.	TGTGCCAGCAGCGGACCCGGGGGACAGGAGAGAACCCAGTACTTC	CASSGPGGQERTQYF
TRBV7-2	TRBJ1-2	TRBD1	few	TGTGCCAGCAGCATACCGGGACAGGGAGCCTATGGCTACACCTTC	CASSIPGQGAYGYTF
TRBV7-2	TRBJ2-7	TRBD1	.	TGTGCCAGCAGCTCCCGACAGGGGACGACCTACGAGCAGTACTTC	CASSSRQGTTYEQYF
TRBV14	TRBJ1-3	.	.	TGTGCCAGCAGCCAAGAACAAGACACATACTCTGGAAACACCATATATTTT	CASSQEQDTYSGNTIYF
TRBV14	TRBJ2-3	.	few	TGTGCCAGCAGCCAAGACCCCCGGACGTCCCGGGCAGATACGCAGTATTTT	CASSQDPRTSRADTQYF
TRBV7-9	TRBJ2-1	TRBD2	.	TGTGCCAGCGGAGAAACTAGCGGATCCTACAATGAGCAGTTCTTC	CASGETSGSYNEQFF
TRBV2	TRBJ2-1	.	.	TGTGCCAGCAGCCTAGGACTGGACGGTGAGCAGTTCTTC	CASSLGLDGEQFF
TRBV6-6	TRBJ1-1	TRBD1	.	TGTGCCAGCAGCCCAGGACAGGGCTTTACTGAAGCTTTCTTT	CASSPGQGFTEAFF
TRBV9	TRBJ1-5	TRBD1	few	TGTGCCAGCATCACGACGGGACAGGGGCGGATTCAGCCCCAGCATTTT	CASITTGQGRIQPQHF
TRBV7-2	TRBJ2-1	.	.	TGTGCCAGCAGCCCCCAGCCGGTCGGGGAGCAGTTCTTC	CASSPQPVGEQFF
TRBV9	TRBJ2-5	TRBD1	.	TGTGCCAGCAGCGCACATCGACAGGGAGTCCCCGGGAAGAGGGAGACCCAGTACTTC	CASSAHRQGVPGKRETQYF
TRBV7-3	TRBJ1-3	.	few	TGTGCCAGCAGCCCACACCCCCTGAGCTCTGGAAACACCATATATTTT	CASSPHPLSSGNTIYF
TRBV10-3	TRBJ2-4	TRBD2	.	TGTGCCATCAGTTGGACTAGCGGGGGATTAGCCAAAAACATTCAGTACTTC	CAISWTSGGLAKNIQYF
TRBV10-3	TRBJ2-7	.	.	TGTGCCATCAGTGAAGGGCCACGCCACGAGCAGTACTTC	CAISEGPRHEQYF
TRBV7-9	TRBJ1-1	TRBD1	.	TGTGCCAGCAGCTTCGGACAGGCCATGAACACTGAAGCTTTCTTT	CASSFGQAMNTEAFF
TRBV7-9	TRBJ1-5	TRBD1	few	TGTGCCAGCAGCTTTGACAGGGGCGGTCAGCCCCAGCATTTT	CASSFDRGGQPQHF
TRBV5-4	TRBJ2-5	.	once	TGTGCCAGCAGCACAACAGGGTTGGGGGAGACCCAGTACTTC	CASSTTGLGETQYF
TRBV6-5	TRBJ2-3	TRBD2	few	TGTGCCAGCAGTTTACTAGCGGGGGCCCGCACAGATACGCAGTATTTT	CASSLLAGARTDTQYF
TRBV23-1	TRBJ1-1	.	.	TGCGCCGGCTGGACAGTGAACACTGAAGCTTTCTTT	CAGWTVNTEAFF
TRBV7-8	TRBJ2-3	.	.	TGTGCCAGCACCTCGTTGAGGGGATCGGACGTGGATACGCAGTATTTT	CASTSLRGSDVDTQYF
TRBV30	TRBJ2-1	TRBD2	few	TGTGCCTGGAGTTCCACTAGCGGGACCGGAGGATACAATGAGCAGTTCTTC	CAWSSTSGTGGYNEQFF
TRBV10-3	TRBJ2-7	.	.	TGTGCCATCAGTGAGTATGGGGGCTCCTACGAGCAGTACTTC	CAISEYGGSYEQYF